This T cell receptor (beta chain) was identified during a study of blood T cell repertoires in COVID-19 (dated by TCRdb to the early 2020s). Study-level background: ImmuneRACE Cohort 3 recovered participants were defined by two consecutive negative NP/OP PCR tests, healthcare professional clearance, or symptom resolution. Subjects who had been exposed to COVID-19, were actively infected with it, or had recovered from it provided the deeply sampled blood TCRbeta repertoires that made up the dataset. The repertoires were made available in a free public database intended to serve as a resource for research on the immune response to SARS-CoV-2. The prospective study material was composed of cDNA or gDNA derived from T cells, B-cell-depleted T cells, or PBMCs. The sample metadata nearly always contained a de-identified subject ID, COVID-19 status, age in years and sex. Samples came from the ongoing ImmuneRACE study (first 160 participants) plus 1,254 subjects from 6 global collaborators. Collaborator samples came from the United States, Italy and Spain and covered acute and convalescent phases of COVID-19. Where available, HLA class I and class II types were taken from metadata supplied by the sample provider and were not determined by assay-based typing.

Comments on this clone: Its antigen is unknown. Qualities for individual bases were not recorded, and no much larger clone is one base off.

Participants in the prospective study were enrolled through a virtual design, were aged roughly 18 to 90 years, and lived in approximately 25 United States geographic areas. Cohort assignment in the prospective study relied on participant-reported clinical history from a screening survey and a study questionnaire. In the prospective study, mobile phlebotomists collected whole blood, serum and a nasopharyngeal or oropharyngeal swab from each participant. Prospective study participants could optionally give additional blood draws and questionnaires over an approximately two-month period. Before DNA extraction, prospective study blood samples were shipped either frozen or at room temperature. V and J are trimmed by 8 bases and 5 bases, and the gene matches miss 15 bases of the junction. Reading the germline V gene gives CDR1 MDHEN and CDR2 SYDVKM. The CDR3 goes from the cysteine to the phenylalanine over 16 residues. The kept DNA is CDR3 alone, 48 bases in frame from the first base.

The immunoSEQ Assay, a bias-controlled multiplex PCR, was used to amplify TCRbeta CDR3 regions from genomic DNA. In the authors' own workflow: Nucleated cell counts per sample were estimated from amplification of reference gene primers within the assay. Sequence reads were collapsed and filtered to measure the absolute abundance of every unique TCRbeta CDR3 rearrangement. For each sample, productive Simpson clonality was calculated as the square root of Simpson's diversity index over productive rearrangements. This immuneACCESS table, as held by TCRdb, lists in-frame sequences with V and J called but not all clones. Of the missing ones, under half trace to an unresolved V gene in checked studies; the others have no known cause. V, J and clone size are taken as reported in that table, and D and trimming were inferred from the DNA itself. This sample gives some 300,000 clones in total; 88% of them show up just once. Clones ranked in the top ten supply around 2% of the sample.

Here is what the overall study found, with its caveats: The quantity of clinical and demographic metadata differed by source and by participant and was supplied without curation.

This receptor was obtained from an older woman in a cohort exposed to, infected with or recovered from COVID-19 (not recorded which). The sequence is built from TRBV28 and TRBJ2-3; 8 nucleotides in the junction match TRBD1. The sample was PBMCs or T cells enriched from blood (not recorded which). The nucleotide sequence is given as TGTGCCAGCGCATCGCCGGGACAGGTTTCTGGAGATACGCAGTATTTT. Its protein reads: CASASPGQVSGDTQYF.